This TCR beta chain came from a study of T cell responses to AZD1222 COVID-19 vaccine. Turning to this clone: Its antigen is still unknown.

Regarding the study as a whole: Regions left unmutated in variants are reportedly the target of nearly half of spike-specific TCRs. Scientists sampled the repertoires only once the peak T cell response had passed.

The data were produced by immunoSEQ multiplex PCR, yet TCRdb's version contains in-frame clones alone and is incomplete. The table lists 52,000 or so clones, around 83% of them singletons, with around 20% in the top ten. This clonotype originated in an adult in good health. This material consisted of peripheral blood, taken on day 0 of MenACWY control vaccination.

CDR3 sequence reads: CASSQDWASGLYNEQFF. Written as DNA, the CDR3 is TGCGCCAGCAGCCAAGATTGGGCTAGCGGCCTATACAATGAGCAGTTCTTC. The rearrangement uses TRBV4-3 and TRBJ2-1; 7 nucleotides align to TRBD2. V shed 0 bases and J 4 bases; nucleotides not matched to a gene: 9. The CDR3 sequence is 17 residues long. The germline CDR1 and CDR2 sequences are LGHNA and YSLEER.